This passage covers 11 T cell receptor beta chains from one sample sequenced in a study of identical twins. TCRdb reprocessed the 5' RACE reads with MiXCR, giving one entry per CDR3 protein. The sample records more than 200,000 distinct CDR3 sequences, over 11% being singletons. Sequences were obtained from memory (CD45RO+) T cells sorted from blood. These receptors all come from a woman aged 18-30 years in good health.

This clonotype was picked up a small number of times. The chain recombines TRBV7-2 with TRBJ2-7; unclear D gene. V lost 2 bases to trimming and J lost 6 bases, with 11 bases between them. The CDR3 totals 13 residues. Germline V gives CDR1 SGHTA, CDR2 FQGNSA. CDR3 region: CASSLTALFEQYF. DNA for the CDR3: TGTGCCAGCAGCTTAACGGCCTTATTCGAGCAGTACTTC.

This clonotype was counted a few times. The rearrangement uses TRBV12-3 or TRBV12-4 and TRBJ1-1, with no clear D. Trimming removed 3 bases at V and 0 bases at J, with 8 bases between. The CDR3 spans 14 residues. CDR3 in DNA: TGTGCCAGCAGTTTCCTTAGGATGAACACTGAAGCTTTCTTT. The encoded protein is CASSFLRMNTEAFF.

This clonotype was picked up many times. The chain recombines TRBV12-3 or TRBV12-4 with TRBJ1-6; D possibly corresponds to TRBD1 (5 bases). Trimming shortened V by 5 bases and J by 9 bases, and 11 bases separated the two germline ends. The CDR3 contains 13 residues. The CDR3 region is CASSDMGLSPLHF. The CDR3 DNA is TGTGCCAGCAGTGATATGGGGCTTTCACCCCTCCACTTT.

This clonotype came up a few times. The chain has TRBV3-1 and TRBJ2-2; 7 bases agree with TRBD2. CDR1 LGHDT and CDR2 YNNKEL come from the germline V gene (reference sequence). CDR3 length: 13 amino acids. Trimming removed 4 bases from V and 6 bases from J; junction bases left unmatched: 2. The CDR3 sequence: CASSLLAAGELFF. The CDR3 DNA follows: TGTGCCAGCAGCCTGCTAGCGGCCGGGGAGCTGTTTTTT.

This clonotype was seen many times. The rearrangement links TRBV11-2 to TRBJ2-1; no clear D. Germline V gene sequence: CDR1 SGHAT, CDR2 FQNNGV. V dropped 4 bases and J dropped 6 bases, with 4 bases sitting between them. This CDR3 spans 11 amino acids. The CDR3 coding sequence is TGTGCCAGCAGCTCTATCAATGAGCAGTTCTTC. This translates into CASSSINEQFF.

This clonotype was detected a few times. This chain uses TRBV27 with TRBJ2-7, with 12 bases matching TRBD2. The CDR3 is made up of 16 amino acids. With 3 bases clipped from V and 1 base from J, the junction kept 4 bases outside the gene matches. Germline assignment: CDR1 MNHEY and CDR2 SMNVEV (reference sequence). As DNA, the CDR3 is TGTGCCAGCAGTTTCCGTACTAGCGGGAGGTCCTACGAGCAGTACTTC. Its protein is CASSFRTSGRSYEQYF.

This rearrangement joins TRBV20-1 to TRBJ2-3; D may be TRBD2 (5 bases). Trimming removed 2 bases at V and 6 bases at J, with 9 bases between. Germline V gene lookup returns CDR1 DFQATT and CDR2 SNEGSKA (reference sequence). This CDR3 has 12 amino acids. CDR3 sequence (DNA): TGCAGTGCTAGACGGGGTTCGGATACGCAGTATTTT. This encodes CSARRGSDTQYF.

Regarding this clonotype: Being one base from a much bigger clone, this may be a read error. The chain employs TRBV10-3 and TRBJ2-3, with 8 positions matching TRBD2. CDR1 and CDR2 from the germline V gene are ENHRY and SYGVKD. V trimming: 3 bases; J trimming: 2 bases; junction bases outside the gene matches: 1. The CDR3 loop spans 14 amino acids. In nucleotides, the CDR3 is TGTGCCATCAGTGACGGGGGGGCCACAGATACGCAGTATTTT. This encodes CAISDGGATDTQYF.

In its sample, this clonotype was seen a few times. The rearrangement uses TRBV7-2 and TRBJ2-7; no clear D gene. From germline, CDR1 is SGHTA and CDR2 FQGNSA. Deletions cut 8 bases from V and 5 bases from J, with 22 bases between. This CDR3 region has 15 residues. CDR3 residues: CASQSLTFSSDEQYF. CDR3 coding DNA: TGTGCCAGCCAGTCGCTAACCTTCTCGTCGGACGAGCAGTACTTC.

The chain recombines TRBV29-1 with TRBJ2-5; a possible D gene is TRBD1 (7 bases). This CDR3 spans 13 amino acids. CDR1 SQVTM and CDR2 ANQGSEA come from the germline V gene. Trimming took off 6 bases at V and 5 bases at J, with 16 bases between the two ends. The CDR3 bases are TGCAGCGTGGGGGGACAGTCCGGGGAGACCCAGTACTTC. Translating gives CSVGGQSGETQYF.

This clonotype showed up just a few times. J is TRBJ2-1 and V is TRBV20-1, with TRBD2 matching 7 bases. Germline values: CDR1 DFQATT, CDR2 SNEGSKA (reference sequence). This CDR3 is built from 15 residues. Trimming at V came to 5 bases and at J to 1 base, leaving 8 bases not matched to a gene. The CDR3 DNA is TGCAGTGCTGAGTTTTGGGGGGGTTCCTACAATGAGCAGTTCTTC. Residues: CSAEFWGGSYNEQFF.